This entry describes one T cell receptor (beta chain). Its antigen is unknown. This specimen belongs to a study of cytomegalovirus exposure and HLA in healthy donors. General study findings and limits: A later analysis found common viral pathogens apparently linked to several of the most significant clusters. TCR association rates varied by HLA locus in a later analysis, with DRB1 highest and HLA-C lowest.

The V end lost 1 base, the J end lost 5 bases, and 17 bases lay between the germline ends. The germline gives CDR1 SEHNR, CDR2 FQNEAQ (reference sequence). This CDR3 contains 16 residues. The PCR was carried out with 60 Vbeta primers and 13 Jbeta primers. Assay used: immunoSEQ multiplex PCR; TCRdb lists only in-frame clones, some missing. The sample lists roughly 130,000 clones; roughly three quarters were seen once. The chain combines TRBV7-9 with TRBJ2-5; weak D call: TRBD2 (7 bases). The receptor's source is a woman aged 40 to 50 in good health and CMV-seronegative. The sequencing input was PBMCs. The CDR3 DNA reads as TGTGCCAGCAGCTTAGATGTCCGGGGGGCCGGGGAGACCCAGTACTTC. Its translation: CASSLDVRGAGETQYF.